What follows is one T cell receptor beta chain and its context. This entry comes from a study of radiation and T cells in renal cell carcinoma. Time point here: blood 2 weeks post-SBRT. Treatment indicated: 15 Gy SBRT to primary tumor, nephrectomy 4 weeks later. The tumor was a clear cell renal cell carcinoma. CDR1 and CDR2 (germline): MNHNS, SASEGT. The V gene lost 3 bases and the J gene lost 12 bases, with 15 bases spanning the gap. The CDR3 totals 13 residues. TCRdb keeps only in-frame clones here, not all; method: immunoSEQ multiplex PCR. Found here are over 60,000 clones, 80% to 90% of them singletons; the top ten hold approximately 24%.

The source was blood, collected from a patient whose treatment included radiotherapy and nephrectomy. The chain is built from TRBV6-1 and TRBJ2-1; D not certain. The TCR comes from a woman in her forties or fifties with renal cell carcinoma. This CDR3 reads CASSDPQTVTQFF. Written as DNA, the CDR3 is TGTGCCAGCAGTGACCCACAGACGGTCACGCAGTTCTTC.